There are many counts of the clone carrying this TCR beta chain. This specimen belongs to a study of blood T cell repertoires in COVID-19. As for the study in general: The United States, Italy and Spain provided the acute and convalescent COVID-19 samples. T cells, B-cell-depleted T cells, or PBMCs supplied cDNA or gDNA.

As handled by the study authors: Nucleated cell counts were estimated from reference gene primer amplification. Repertoires were generated with immunoSEQ multiplex PCR, while TCRdb's copy carries only in-frame clones and drops some. The DNA gave D and trimming, while V, J and clone size come from that table. The sample has some 85,000 clones, approximately 80% seen once. The germline gives CDR1 SGHAT, CDR2 FQNNGV. V was clipped by 5 bases and J by 7 bases, with 21 bases between them. This CDR3 contains 16 residues. The clonotype was recovered from a human donor in a cohort sampled during active COVID-19. Specimen: peripheral blood. The V and J genes are TRBV11-2 and TRBJ2-1; a possible D gene is TRBD2 (6 bases). The CDR3 DNA follows: TGTGCCAGCAGCCCCCGTGGTAGCGGATTTGTAAATGAGCAGTTCTTC. Translated, it gives CASSPRGSGFVNEQFF.